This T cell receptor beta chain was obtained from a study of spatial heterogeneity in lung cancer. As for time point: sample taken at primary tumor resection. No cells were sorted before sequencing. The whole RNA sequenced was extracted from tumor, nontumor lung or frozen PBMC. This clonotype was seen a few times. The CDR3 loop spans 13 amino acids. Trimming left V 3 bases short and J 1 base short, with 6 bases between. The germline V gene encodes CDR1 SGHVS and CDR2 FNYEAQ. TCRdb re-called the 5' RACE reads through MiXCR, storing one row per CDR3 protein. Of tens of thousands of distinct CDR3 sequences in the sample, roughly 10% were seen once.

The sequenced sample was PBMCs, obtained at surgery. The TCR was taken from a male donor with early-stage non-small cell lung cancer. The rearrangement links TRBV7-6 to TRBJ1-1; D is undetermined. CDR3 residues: CASSFLTNTEAFF. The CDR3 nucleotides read TGTGCCAGCAGCTTCTTGACGAACACTGAAGCTTTCTTT.